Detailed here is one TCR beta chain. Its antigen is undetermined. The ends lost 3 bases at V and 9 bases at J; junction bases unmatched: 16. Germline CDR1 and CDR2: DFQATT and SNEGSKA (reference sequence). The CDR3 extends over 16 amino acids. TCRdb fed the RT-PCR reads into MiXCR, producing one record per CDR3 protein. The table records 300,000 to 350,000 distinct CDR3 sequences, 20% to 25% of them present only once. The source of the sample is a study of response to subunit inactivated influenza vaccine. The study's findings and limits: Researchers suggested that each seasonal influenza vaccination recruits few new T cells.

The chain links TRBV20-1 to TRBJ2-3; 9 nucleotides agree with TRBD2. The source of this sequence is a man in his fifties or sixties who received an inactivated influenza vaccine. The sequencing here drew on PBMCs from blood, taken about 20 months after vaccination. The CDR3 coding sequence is TGCAGTGCTAGTGAACGACTAGCGGTGAGCTCTGGGACGCAGTATTTT. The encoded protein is CSASERLAVSSGTQYF.